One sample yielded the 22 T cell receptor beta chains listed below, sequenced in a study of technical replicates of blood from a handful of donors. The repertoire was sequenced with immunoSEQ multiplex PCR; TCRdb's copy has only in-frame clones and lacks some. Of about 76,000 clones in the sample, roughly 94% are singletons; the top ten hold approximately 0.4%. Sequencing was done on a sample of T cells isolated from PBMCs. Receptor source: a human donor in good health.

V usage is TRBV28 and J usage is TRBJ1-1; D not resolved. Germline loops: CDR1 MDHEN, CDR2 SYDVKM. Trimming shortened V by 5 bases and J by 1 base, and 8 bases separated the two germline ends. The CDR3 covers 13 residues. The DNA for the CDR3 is TGTGCCAGCAGTGCCGGTTGGAACACTGAAGCTTTCTTT. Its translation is CASSAGWNTEAFF.

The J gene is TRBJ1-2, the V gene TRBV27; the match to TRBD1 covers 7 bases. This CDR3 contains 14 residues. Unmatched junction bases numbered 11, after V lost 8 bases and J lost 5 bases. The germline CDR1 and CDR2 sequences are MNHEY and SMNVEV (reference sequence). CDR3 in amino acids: CASGDRGGWYGYTF. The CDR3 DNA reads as TGTGCCAGCGGCGATCGAGGGGGCTGGTATGGCTACACCTTC.

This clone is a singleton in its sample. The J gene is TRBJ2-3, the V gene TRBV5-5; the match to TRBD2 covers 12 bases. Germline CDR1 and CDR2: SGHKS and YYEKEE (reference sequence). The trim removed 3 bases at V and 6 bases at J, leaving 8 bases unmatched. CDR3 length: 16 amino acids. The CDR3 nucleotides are TGTGCCAGCAGCTCTAGAGGGCTAGCGGGAGGGGATACGCAGTATTTT. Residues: CASSSRGLAGGDTQYF.

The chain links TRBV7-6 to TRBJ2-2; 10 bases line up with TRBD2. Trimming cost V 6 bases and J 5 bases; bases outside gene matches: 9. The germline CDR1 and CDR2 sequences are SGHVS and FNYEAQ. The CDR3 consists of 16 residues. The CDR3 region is CASRRSGRAITGELFF. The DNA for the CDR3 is TGTGCCAGCAGGAGGAGCGGGAGGGCGATTACCGGGGAGCTGTTTTTT.

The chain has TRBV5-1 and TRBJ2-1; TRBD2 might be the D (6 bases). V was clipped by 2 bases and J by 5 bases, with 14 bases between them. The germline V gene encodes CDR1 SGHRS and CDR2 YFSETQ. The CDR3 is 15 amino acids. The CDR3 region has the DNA TGCGCCAGCAGCTTAGGTTGGAGGGGCGACAATGAGCAGTTCTTC. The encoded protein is CASSLGWRGDNEQFF.

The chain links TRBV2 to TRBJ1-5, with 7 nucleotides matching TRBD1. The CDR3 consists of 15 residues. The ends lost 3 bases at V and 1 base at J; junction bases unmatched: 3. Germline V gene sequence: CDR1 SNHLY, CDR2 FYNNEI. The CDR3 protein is CASSDSGGSNQPQHF. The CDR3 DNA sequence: TGTGCCAGCAGTGACTCAGGGGGGAGCAATCAGCCCCAGCATTTT.

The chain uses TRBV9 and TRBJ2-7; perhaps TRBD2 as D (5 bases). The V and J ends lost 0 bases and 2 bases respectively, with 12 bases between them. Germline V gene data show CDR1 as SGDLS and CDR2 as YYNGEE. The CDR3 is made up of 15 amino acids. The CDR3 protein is CASSVEVGETYEQYF. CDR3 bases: TGTGCCAGCAGCGTAGAAGTTGGGGAGACCTACGAGCAGTACTTC.

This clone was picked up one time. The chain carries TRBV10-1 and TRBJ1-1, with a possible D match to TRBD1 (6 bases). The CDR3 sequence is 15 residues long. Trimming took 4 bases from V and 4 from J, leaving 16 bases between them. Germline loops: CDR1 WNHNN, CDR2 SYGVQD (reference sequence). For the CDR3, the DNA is TGCGCCAGCAGTGGCGGAACAGGGCTTACCACTGAAGCTTTCTTT. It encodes CASSGGTGLTTEAFF.

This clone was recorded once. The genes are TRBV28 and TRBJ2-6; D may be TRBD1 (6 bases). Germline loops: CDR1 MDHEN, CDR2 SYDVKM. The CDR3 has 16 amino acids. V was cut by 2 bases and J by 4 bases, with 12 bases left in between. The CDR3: CASSLPTGSGANVLTF. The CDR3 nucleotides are TGTGCCAGCAGTTTACCAACAGGGTCCGGGGCCAACGTCCTGACTTTC.

As DNA, the CDR3 is TGTGCCTGGAGTGCCCCGACAGGGATAAGTCGCAATCAGCCCCAGCATTTT. It specifies CAWSAPTGISRNQPQHF. This chain joins TRBV30 and TRBJ1-5; 7 bases map to TRBD1. The CDR3 sequence is 17 residues long. The germline gives CDR1 GTSNPN, CDR2 SVGIG (reference sequence). The ends lost 1 base at V and 2 bases at J; junction bases unmatched: 11.

The CDR3: CASSRGTGEGQYF. The CDR3 DNA reads as TGTGCCAGCAGCCGGGGGACAGGGGAAGGCCAGTACTTC. The V call is TRBV16, the J call TRBJ2-5; 10 nucleotides agree with TRBD1. CDR1 and CDR2 from the germline V gene are KGHSY and FQNENV. The CDR3 covers 13 residues. After removal of 4 bases from V and 10 bases from J, the junction contained 6 bases not matched to a gene. Variable domain in full (rest from reference TRBV16 and TRBJ2-5): GEEVAQTPKHLVRGEGQKAKLYCAPIKGHSYVFWYQQVLKNEFKFLISFQNENVFDETGMPKERFSAKCLPNSPCSLEIQATKLEDSAVYFCASSRGTGEGQYFGPGTRLLVL.

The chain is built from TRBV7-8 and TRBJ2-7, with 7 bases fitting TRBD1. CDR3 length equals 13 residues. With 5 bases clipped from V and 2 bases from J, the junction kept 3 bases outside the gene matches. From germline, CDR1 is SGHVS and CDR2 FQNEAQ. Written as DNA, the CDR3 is TGTGCCAGCAGCGCCGGGACAGCCTACGAGCAGTACTTC. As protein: CASSAGTAYEQYF.

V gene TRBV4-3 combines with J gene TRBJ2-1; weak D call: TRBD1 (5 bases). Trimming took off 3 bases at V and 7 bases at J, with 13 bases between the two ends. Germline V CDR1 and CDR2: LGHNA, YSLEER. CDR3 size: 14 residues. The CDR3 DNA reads TGCGCCAGCAGCCAGAAAGGGGTGTTGAATGAGCAGTTCTTC. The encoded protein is CASSQKGVLNEQFF.

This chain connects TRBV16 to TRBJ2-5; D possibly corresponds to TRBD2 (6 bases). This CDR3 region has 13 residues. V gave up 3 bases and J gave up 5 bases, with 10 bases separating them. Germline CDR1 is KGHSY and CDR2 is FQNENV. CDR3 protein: CASSHSGRETQYF. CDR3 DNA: TGTGCCAGCAGCCACTCAGGGAGGGAGACCCAGTACTTC.

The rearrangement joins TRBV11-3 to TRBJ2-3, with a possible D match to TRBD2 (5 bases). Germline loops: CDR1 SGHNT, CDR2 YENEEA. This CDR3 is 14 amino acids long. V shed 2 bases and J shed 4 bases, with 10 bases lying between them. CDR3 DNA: TGTGCCAGCAGCTTATCCCTAGCACCAGATACGCAGTATTTT. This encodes CASSLSLAPDTQYF.

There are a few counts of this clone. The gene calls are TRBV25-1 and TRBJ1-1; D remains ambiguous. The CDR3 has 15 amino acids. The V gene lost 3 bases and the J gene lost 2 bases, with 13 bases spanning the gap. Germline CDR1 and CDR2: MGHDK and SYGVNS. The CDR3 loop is CASSDFVGLNTEAFF. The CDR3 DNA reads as TGTGCCAGCAGTGATTTTGTCGGACTTAACACTGAAGCTTTCTTT.

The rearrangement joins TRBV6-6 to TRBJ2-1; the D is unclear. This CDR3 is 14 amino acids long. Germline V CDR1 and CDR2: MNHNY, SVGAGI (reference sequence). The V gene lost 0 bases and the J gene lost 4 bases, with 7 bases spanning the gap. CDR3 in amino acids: CASSYSTGYNEQFF. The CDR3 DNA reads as TGTGCCAGCAGTTACTCGACTGGGTACAATGAGCAGTTCTTC.

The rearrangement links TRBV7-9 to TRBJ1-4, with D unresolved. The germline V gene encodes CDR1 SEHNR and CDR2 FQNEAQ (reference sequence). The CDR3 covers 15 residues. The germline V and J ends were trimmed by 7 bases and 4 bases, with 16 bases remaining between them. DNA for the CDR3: TGTGCCAGCACCCTCAGAGGGCTTCTTAATGAAAAACTGTTTTTT. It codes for CASTLRGLLNEKLFF.

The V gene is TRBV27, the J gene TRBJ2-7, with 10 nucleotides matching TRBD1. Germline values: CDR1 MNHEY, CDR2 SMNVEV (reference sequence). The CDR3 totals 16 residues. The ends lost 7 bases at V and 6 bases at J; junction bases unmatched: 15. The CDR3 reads CASTLIGGQGLGEQYF. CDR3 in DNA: TGTGCCAGCACCCTCATAGGGGGACAGGGGTTAGGCGAGCAGTACTTC.

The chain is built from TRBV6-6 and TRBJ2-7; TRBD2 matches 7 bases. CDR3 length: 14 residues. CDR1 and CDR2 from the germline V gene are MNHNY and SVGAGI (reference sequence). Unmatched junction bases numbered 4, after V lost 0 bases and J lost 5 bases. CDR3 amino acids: CASSYSVGGDEQYF. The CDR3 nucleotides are TGTGCCAGCAGTTACTCCGTTGGGGGGGACGAGCAGTACTTC.

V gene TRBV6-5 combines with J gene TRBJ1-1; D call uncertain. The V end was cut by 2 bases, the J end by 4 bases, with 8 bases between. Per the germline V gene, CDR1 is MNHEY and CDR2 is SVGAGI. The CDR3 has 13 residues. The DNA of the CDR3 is TGTGCCAGCAGTTACGGAAGGAGCACTGAAGCTTTCTTT. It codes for CASSYGRSTEAFF.

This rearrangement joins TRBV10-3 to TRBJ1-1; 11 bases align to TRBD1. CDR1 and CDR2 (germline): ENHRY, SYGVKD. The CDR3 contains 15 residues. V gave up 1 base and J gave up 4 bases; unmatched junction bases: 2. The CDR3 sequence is CAISELGQGGTEAFF. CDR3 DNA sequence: TGTGCCATCAGTGAGTTGGGACAGGGGGGCACTGAAGCTTTCTTT.